This TCR beta chain was observed in a study of shared clonotypes between healthy human individuals. This clone appeared once. Sequence at one end of the junction differs from germline and may be a read error. None of the donors, who were healthy HIV-negative adults, had recently had acute infections or vaccinations. An assay was performed, and its level was deep. Produced via immunoSEQ multiplex PCR; TCRdb's table is partial and in-frame only. The table has under 600,000 clones, around 78% seen once; the top ten hold more than 10%. CDR1 is ENHRY and CDR2 is SYGVKD in the germline V gene. CDR3 length: 13 amino acids.

Sequencing used PBMCs. The sequence was obtained from a woman aged 40-49 years in good health. Some clones in this sample may be carry-over from other donors' samples. The V call is TRBV10-3, the J call TRBJ1-1, with 7 bases lining up with TRBD1. The chain's CDR3 is CTIATGSDTEDFF. In DNA, the CDR3 is TGTACCATAGCGACAGGGAGTGACACTGAAGATTTCTTT.